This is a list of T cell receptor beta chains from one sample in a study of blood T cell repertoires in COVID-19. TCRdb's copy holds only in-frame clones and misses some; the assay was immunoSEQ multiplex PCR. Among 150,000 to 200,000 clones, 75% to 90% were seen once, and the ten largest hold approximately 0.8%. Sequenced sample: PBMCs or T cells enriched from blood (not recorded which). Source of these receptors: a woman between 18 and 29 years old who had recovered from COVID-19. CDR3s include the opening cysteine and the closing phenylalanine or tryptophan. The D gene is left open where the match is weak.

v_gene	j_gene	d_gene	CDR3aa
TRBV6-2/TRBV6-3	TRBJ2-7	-	CASSYSGRLLLNYEQYF
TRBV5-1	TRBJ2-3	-	CASSSPGPMTDTQYF
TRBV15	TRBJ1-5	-	CATSRGGQGMQPQHF
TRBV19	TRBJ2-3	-	CASSPLRGDTQYF
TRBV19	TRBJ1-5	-	CASNPVLSGNQPQHF
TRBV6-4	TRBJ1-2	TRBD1	CASPTPGGQGHYGYTF
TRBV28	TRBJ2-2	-	CASSSTTTGNTGELFF
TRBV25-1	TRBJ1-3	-	CASSEWGAVSGNTIYF
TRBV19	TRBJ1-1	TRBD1	CASSIGTGRTEAFF
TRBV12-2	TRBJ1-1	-	CASRTRDFRLVFDTEAFF
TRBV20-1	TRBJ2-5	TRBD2	CSGLAEETQYF
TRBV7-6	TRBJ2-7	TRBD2	CASSETSRSYEQYF
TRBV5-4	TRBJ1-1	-	CASSLVPGVHTEAFF
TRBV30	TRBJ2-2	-	CAWSVITGELFF
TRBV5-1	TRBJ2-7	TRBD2	CASSLGTSRISYEQYF
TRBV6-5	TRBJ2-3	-	CASRDPLVTNTQYF
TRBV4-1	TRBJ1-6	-	CASSQFGRYSPLHF
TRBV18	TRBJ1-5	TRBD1	CASSPLRGSMQPQHF
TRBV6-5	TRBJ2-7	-	CASSLGGEQYF
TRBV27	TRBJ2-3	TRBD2	CASSLSWREGFTDTQYF
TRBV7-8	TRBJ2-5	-	CASSQGQSRGTQYF
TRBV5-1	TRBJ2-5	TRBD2	CASSSLAGAAETQYF
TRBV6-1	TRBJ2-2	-	CASSDRRAPNTGELFF
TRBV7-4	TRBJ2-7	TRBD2	CASSLPFGLAGRYEQYF
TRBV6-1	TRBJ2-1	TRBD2	CASSEEAGAGYNEQFF
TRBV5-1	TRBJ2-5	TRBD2	CASSWRGGLAGAPETQYF
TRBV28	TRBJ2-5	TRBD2	CASSSPKTISGSSKGETQYF
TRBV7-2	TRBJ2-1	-	CASSPTENEQFF
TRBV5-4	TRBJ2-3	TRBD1	CASSPRTGSTDTQYF
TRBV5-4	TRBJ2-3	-	CASSSRRDTQYF
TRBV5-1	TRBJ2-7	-	CASSFALLSSYEQYF
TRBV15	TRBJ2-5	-	CATSRDLETQYF
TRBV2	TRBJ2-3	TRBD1	CASTSDRVAQYF
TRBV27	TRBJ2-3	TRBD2	CASSLTPPKLGGSYTDTQYF
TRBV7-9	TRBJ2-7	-	CASSTGQREQYF
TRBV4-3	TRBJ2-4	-	CASSLGGLRGENIQYF
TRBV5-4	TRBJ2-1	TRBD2	CASSPGLAGVFYNEQFF
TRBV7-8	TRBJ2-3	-	CASSSPNGAEGTQYF
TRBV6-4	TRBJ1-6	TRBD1	CTPGQENSPLHF
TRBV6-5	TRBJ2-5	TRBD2	CASSYSRRGETQYF
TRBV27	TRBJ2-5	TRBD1	CASSPGTAAFQETQYF
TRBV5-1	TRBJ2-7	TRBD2	CASSFGELAGISYEQYF
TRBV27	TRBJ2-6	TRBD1	CASRTGDSSGANVLTF
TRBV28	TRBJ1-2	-	CASSWATDSHYTF
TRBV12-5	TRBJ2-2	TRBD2	CASGPGLADLNTGELFF
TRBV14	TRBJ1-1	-	CANDRRNTAAFF